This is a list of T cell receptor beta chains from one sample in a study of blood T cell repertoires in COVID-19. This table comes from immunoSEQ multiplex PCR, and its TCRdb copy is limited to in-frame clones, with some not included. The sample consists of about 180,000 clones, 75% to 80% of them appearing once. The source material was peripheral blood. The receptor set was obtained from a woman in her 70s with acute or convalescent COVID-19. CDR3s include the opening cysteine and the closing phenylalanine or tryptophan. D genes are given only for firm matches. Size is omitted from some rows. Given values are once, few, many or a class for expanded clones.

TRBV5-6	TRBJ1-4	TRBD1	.	CASSRGQTQVSQLFF	TGTGCCAGCAGCCGGGGACAGACCCAAGTCAGTCAACTGTTTTTT
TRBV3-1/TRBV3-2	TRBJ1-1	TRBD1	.	CASSQLQGAGEAFF	TGTGCCAGCAGCCAGTTACAGGGGGCGGGTGAAGCTTTCTTT
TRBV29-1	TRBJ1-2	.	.	CSVHKTGLVYTF	TGCAGCGTCCACAAAACCGGACTTGTCTACACCTTC
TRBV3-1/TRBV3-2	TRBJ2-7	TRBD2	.	CASSLEGLAIHEQYF	TGTGCCAGCAGCCTAGAGGGACTAGCGATCCACGAGCAGTACTTC
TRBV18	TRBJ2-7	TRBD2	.	CASSPSGSDYEQYF	TGTGCCAGCTCTCCTAGCGGGAGCGACTACGAGCAGTACTTC
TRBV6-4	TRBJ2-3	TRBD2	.	CASSEMASGLDTQYF	TGTGCCAGCAGTGAAATGGCTAGCGGGCTGGATACGCAGTATTTT
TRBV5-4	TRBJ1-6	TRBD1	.	CASSGTTGTNSPLHF	TGTGCCAGCAGCGGGACGACAGGGACCAATTCACCCCTCCACTTT
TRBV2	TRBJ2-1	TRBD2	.	CASSEIRLAGNEQFF	TGTGCCAGCTCCGAAATTCGACTAGCGGGCAATGAGCAGTTCTTC
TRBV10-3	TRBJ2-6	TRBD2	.	CAANGREISGANVLTF	TGTGCCGCAAACGGGCGGGAGATCTCTGGGGCCAACGTCCTGACTTTC
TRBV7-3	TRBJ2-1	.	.	CASSLTRPVSGRWNEQFF	TGTGCCAGCAGCTTAACCCGGCCTGTGAGCGGCCGGTGGAATGAGCAGTTCTTC
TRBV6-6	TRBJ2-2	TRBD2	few	CASSASGRAAGELFF	TGTGCCAGCAGTGCTAGCGGGAGGGCCGCCGGGGAGCTGTTTTTT
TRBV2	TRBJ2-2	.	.	CASSPPGLSTGELFF	TGTGCCAGCAGTCCCCCGGGTCTTTCGACCGGGGAGCTGTTTTTT
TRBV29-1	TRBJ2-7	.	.	CSVVLGGDEQYF	TGCAGCGTGGTATTGGGGGGTGACGAGCAGTACTTC
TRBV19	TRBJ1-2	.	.	CASSTAGLGGYGYTF	TGTGCCAGTAGTACGGCAGGGCTGGGGGGATATGGCTACACCTTC
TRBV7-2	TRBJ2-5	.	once	CASSLTRQETQYF	TGTGCCAGCAGCCTGACTCGCCAAGAGACCCAGTACTTC
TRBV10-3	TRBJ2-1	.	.	CAISSGTFGYEQFF	TGTGCCATCAGTTCGGGGACTTTCGGGTATGAGCAGTTCTTC
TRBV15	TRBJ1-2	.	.	CATSRVGGPRGYTF	TGTGCCACCAGCAGAGTCGGGGGACCCCGCGGCTACACCTTC
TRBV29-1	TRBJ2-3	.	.	CSVDSGTDTQYF	TGCAGCGTTGATTCGGGCACAGATACGCAGTATTTT
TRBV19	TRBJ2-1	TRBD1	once	CASSIDRGAYNEQFF	TGTGCCAGTAGTATCGACAGGGGTGCCTACAATGAGCAGTTCTTC
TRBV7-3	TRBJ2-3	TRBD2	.	CASSTEGLDRSYF	TGTGCCAGCAGTACCGAAGGACTAGACCGCAGTTATTTT
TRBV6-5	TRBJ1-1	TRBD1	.	CASPSTGMNTEAFF	TGTGCCAGCCCTTCGACAGGGATGAACACTGAAGCTTTCTTT
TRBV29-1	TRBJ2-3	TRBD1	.	CSVKPTGDDTQYF	TGCAGCGTGAAACCGACAGGGGACGATACGCAGTATTTT
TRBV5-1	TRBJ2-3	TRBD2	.	CASSLRTSGRSRDTQYF	TGCGCCAGCAGCCTAAGGACTAGCGGGAGGTCACGAGATACGCAGTATTTT
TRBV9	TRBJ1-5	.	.	CASSGTGLDNQPQHF	TGTGCCAGCAGCGGTACAGGGTTGGACAATCAGCCCCAGCATTTT
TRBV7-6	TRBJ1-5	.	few	CASSLGGGNQPQHF	TGTGCCAGCAGCTTAGGGGGGGGCAATCAGCCCCAGCATTTT
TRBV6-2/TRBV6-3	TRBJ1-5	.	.	CASSPKDRFRNQPQHF	TGTGCCAGCAGCCCTAAAGACAGGTTCAGGAATCAGCCCCAGCATTTT
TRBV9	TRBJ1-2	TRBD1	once	CASSVEGTVYGYTF	TGTGCCAGCAGCGTAGAGGGGACAGTCTATGGCTACACCTTC
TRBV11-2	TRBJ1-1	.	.	CASSSLRIRGTEAFF	TGTGCCAGCAGCTCGCTTAGAATCAGGGGCACTGAAGCTTTCTTT
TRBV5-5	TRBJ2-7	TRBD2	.	CASSLAGEYEQYF	TGTGCCAGCAGCCTAGCGGGAGAGTACGAGCAGTACTTC
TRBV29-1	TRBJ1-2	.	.	CSVESGGHGYTF	TGCAGCGTTGAATCGGGGGGGCATGGCTACACCTTC
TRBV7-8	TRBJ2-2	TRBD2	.	CASSFLAGASTGELFF	TGTGCCAGCAGCTTCCTTGCGGGAGCGAGCACCGGGGAGCTGTTTTTT
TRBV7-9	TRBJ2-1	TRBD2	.	CASSLPYTTSGTWNEQFF	TGTGCCAGCAGCTTACCGTACACGACTAGCGGGACATGGAATGAGCAGTTCTTC
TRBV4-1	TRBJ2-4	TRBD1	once	CASSQAGQGAVAKNIQYF	TGCGCCAGCAGCCAAGCGGGACAGGGGGCTGTAGCCAAAAACATTCAGTACTTC
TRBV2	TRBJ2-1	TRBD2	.	CASIVLAGYNEQFF	TGTGCCAGCATAGTACTAGCGGGCTACAATGAGCAGTTCTTC
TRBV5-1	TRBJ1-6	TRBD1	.	CASSFLSGGSNSPLHF	TGCGCCAGCAGCTTTTTGTCAGGGGGTTCGAATTCACCCCTCCACTTT
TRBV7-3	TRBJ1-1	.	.	CASSFTWGSEAFF	TGTGCCAGCAGCTTTACGTGGGGCTCTGAAGCTTTCTTT
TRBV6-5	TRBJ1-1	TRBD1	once	CASSRRQGTETEAFF	TGTGCCAGCAGTAGAAGACAGGGAACGGAGACTGAAGCTTTCTTT
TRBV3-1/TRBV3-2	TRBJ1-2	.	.	CASSQAQGGNYGYTF	TGTGCCAGCAGCCAAGCACAAGGGGGAAACTATGGCTACACCTTC
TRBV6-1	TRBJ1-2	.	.	CASSENRDTYYGYTF	TGTGCCAGCAGTGAGAACCGGGACACCTATTATGGCTACACCTTC
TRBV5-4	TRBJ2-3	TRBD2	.	CASSLPSGADTQYF	TGTGCCAGCAGCTTGCCTAGCGGCGCAGATACGCAGTATTTT
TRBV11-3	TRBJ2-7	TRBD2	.	CASSPGLAGGGDEQYF	TGTGCCAGCAGCCCCGGACTAGCGGGAGGAGGGGACGAGCAGTACTTC
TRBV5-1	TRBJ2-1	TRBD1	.	CASSRSGGRNEQFF	TGCGCCAGCAGCCGGTCAGGGGGCCGCAATGAGCAGTTCTTC
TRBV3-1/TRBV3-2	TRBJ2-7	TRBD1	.	CASSQSLQGSYEQYF	TGTGCCAGCAGCCAATCTTTACAGGGGTCCTACGAGCAGTACTTC
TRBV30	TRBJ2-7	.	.	CAWSVDRLYEQYF	TGTGCCTGGAGTGTCGACAGACTCTACGAGCAGTACTTC
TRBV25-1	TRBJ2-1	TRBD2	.	CASSPQGLASGSWFF	TGTGCCAGCAGTCCCCAAGGGTTGGCTAGCGGGAGCTGGTTCTTC
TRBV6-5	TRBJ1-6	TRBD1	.	CASSTGTGDSPLHF	TGTGCCAGCAGCACCGGGACAGGGGATTCACCCCTCCACTTT
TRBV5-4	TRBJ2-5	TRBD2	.	CASSFPTGGKETQYF	TGTGCCAGCAGCTTCCCCACGGGAGGGAAAGAGACCCAGTACTTC
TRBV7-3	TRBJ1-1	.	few	CASSLQMNTEAFF	TGTGCCAGCAGCTTACAGATGAACACTGAAGCTTTCTTT
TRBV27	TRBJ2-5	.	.	CASSLAASGETQYF	TGTGCCAGCAGTTTAGCGGCTAGTGGGGAGACCCAGTACTTC
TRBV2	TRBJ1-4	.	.	CASSATMSTGGKKEKLFF	TGTGCCAGCAGCGCAACTATGTCCACGGGGGGGAAGAAGGAAAAACTGTTTTTT
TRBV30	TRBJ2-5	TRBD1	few	CAWSLTGGAETQYF	TGTGCCTGGAGTCTAACAGGGGGCGCAGAGACCCAGTACTTC
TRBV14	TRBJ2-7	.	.	CASSQVGADGYEQYF	TGTGCCAGCAGCCAAGTGGGGGCCGATGGGTACGAGCAGTACTTC
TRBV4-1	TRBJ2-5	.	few	CASSQVRRQETQYF	TGCGCCAGCAGCCAAGTTCGACGACAGGAGACCCAGTACTTC
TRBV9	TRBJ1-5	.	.	CASSVDANQPQHF	TGTGCCAGCAGCGTAGATGCGAATCAGCCCCAGCATTTT
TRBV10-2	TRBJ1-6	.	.	CASSERTRRDTEQVISPLHF	TGCGCCAGCAGTGAGCGAACCCGAAGGGACACCGAACAGGTAATTTCACCCCTCCACTTT
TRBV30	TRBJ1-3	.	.	CASPRGSSSGNTIYF	TGTGCCTCCCCACGGGGGTCCAGCTCTGGAAACACCATATATTTT
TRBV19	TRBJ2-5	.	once	CASTPTWSGETQYF	TGTGCCAGTACCCCGACGTGGTCGGGAGAGACCCAGTACTTC